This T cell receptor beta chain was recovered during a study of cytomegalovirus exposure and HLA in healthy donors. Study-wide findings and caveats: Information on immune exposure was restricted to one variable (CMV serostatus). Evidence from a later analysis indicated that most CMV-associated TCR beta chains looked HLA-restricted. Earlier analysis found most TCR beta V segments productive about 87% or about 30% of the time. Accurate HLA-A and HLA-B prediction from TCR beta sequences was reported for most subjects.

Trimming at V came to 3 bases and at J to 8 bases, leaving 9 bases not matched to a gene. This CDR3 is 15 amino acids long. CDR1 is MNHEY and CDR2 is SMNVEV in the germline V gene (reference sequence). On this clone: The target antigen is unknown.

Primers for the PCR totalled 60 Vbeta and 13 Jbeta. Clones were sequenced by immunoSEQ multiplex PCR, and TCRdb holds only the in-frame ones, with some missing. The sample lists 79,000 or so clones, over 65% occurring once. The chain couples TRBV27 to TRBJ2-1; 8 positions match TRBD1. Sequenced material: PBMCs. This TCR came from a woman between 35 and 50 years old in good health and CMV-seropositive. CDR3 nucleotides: TGTGCCAGCAGTTTGGGGTCAGGGGGCGGCTATGAGCAGTTCTTC. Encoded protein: CASSLGSGGGYEQFF.